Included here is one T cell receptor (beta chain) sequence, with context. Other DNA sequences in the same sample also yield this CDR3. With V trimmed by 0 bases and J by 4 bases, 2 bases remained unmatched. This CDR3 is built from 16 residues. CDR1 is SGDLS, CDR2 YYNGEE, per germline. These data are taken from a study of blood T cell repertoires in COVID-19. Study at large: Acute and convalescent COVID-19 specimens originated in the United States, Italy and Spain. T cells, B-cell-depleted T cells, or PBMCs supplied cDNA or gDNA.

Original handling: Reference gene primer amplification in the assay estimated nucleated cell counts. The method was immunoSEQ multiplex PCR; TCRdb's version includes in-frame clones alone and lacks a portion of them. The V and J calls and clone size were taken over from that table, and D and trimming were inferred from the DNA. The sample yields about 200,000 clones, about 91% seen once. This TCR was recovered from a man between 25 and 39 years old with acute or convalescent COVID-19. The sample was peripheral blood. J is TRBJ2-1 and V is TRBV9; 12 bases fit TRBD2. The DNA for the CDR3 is TGTGCCAGCAGCGTAGGGCTAGCGGGGGGGTACAATGAGCAGTTCTTC. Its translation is CASSVGLAGGYNEQFF.